This TCR beta chain was retrieved from a study of OX40 agonist ivuxolimab in advanced cancers. The CDR3 is 13 amino acids. Looked up from germline, CDR1 is MNHEY and CDR2 is SMNVEV (reference sequence). The V segment lost 9 bases and the J segment 6 bases; nucleotides outside the gene matches: 3. This clone was detected only once. Only in-frame clones appear in the TCRdb table, and some are missing; sequencing was by immunoSEQ multiplex PCR. The sample lists under 85,000 clones, over 85% occurring once. The sequenced sample was CD4+ or CD8+ T cells sorted from blood, obtained in a trial of the OX40 agonist ivuxolimab. The clonotype comes from an adult with an advanced solid tumor such as melanoma, head and neck, liver or kidney cancer. The gene calls are TRBV27 and TRBJ2-1; 12 bases agree with TRBD2. The CDR3 reads CASGLAGFNEQFF. The CDR3 DNA is TGTGCCAGTGGACTAGCGGGGTTCAATGAGCAGTTCTTC.